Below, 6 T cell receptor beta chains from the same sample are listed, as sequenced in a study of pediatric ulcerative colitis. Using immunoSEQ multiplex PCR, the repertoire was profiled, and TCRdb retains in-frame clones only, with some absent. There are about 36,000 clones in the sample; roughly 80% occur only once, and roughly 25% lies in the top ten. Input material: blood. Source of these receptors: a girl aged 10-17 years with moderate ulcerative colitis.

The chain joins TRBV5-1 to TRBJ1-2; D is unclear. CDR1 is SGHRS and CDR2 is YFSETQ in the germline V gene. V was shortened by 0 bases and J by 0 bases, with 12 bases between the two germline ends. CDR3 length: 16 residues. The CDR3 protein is CASSLGSPLANYGYTF. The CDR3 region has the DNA TGCGCCAGCAGCTTGGGGTCCCCTCTAGCTAACTATGGCTACACCTTC.

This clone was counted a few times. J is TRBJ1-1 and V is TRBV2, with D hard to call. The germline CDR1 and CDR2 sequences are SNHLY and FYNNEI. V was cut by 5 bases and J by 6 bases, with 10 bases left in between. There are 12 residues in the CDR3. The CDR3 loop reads CASSLLGPEAFF. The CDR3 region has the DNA TGTGCCAGCAGTCTTCTCGGGCCTGAAGCTTTCTTT.

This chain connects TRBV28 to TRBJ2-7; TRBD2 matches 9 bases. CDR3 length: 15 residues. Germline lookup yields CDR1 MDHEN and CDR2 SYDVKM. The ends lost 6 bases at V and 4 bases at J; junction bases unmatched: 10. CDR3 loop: CASSLPAGGLYEQYF. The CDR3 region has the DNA TGTGCCAGCAGCCTCCCAGCGGGAGGTTTATACGAGCAGTACTTC.

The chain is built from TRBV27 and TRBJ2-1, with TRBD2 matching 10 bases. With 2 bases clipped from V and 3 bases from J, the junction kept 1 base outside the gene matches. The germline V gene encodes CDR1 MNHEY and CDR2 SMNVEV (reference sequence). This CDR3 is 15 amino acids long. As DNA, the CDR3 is TGTGCCAGCAGTTTACTAGCGGGAGACTACAATGAGCAGTTCTTC. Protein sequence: CASSLLAGDYNEQFF.

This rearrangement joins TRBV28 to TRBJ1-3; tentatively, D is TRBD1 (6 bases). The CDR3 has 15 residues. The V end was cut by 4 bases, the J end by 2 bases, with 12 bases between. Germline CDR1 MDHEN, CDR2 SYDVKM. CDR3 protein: CASSSPGATGNTIYF. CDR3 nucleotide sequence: TGTGCCAGCAGTTCCCCAGGGGCCACTGGAAACACCATATATTTT.

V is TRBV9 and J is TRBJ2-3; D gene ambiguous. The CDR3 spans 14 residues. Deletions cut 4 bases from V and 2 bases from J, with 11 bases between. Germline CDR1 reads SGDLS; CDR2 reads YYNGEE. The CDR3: CASSPAGPTDTQYF. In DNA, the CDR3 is TGTGCCAGCAGCCCGGCCGGCCCCACAGATACGCAGTATTTT.